The 18 T cell receptor beta chains below come from one sample, sequenced in a study of cytomegalovirus exposure and HLA in healthy donors. The PCR used 60 Vbeta and 13 Jbeta primers. Sequenced by immunoSEQ multiplex PCR; TCRdb stores in-frame clones only, minus some. The table has over 150,000 clones, about 80% seen once. Sequencing input: PBMCs. These receptor sequences come from a woman in her twenties or thirties in good health and CMV-seronegative.

This rearrangement joins TRBV6-1 to TRBJ1-1; the D is unclear. Trimming removed 5 bases at V and 7 bases at J, with 8 bases between. Germline CDR1 and CDR2: MNHNS and SASEGT. The CDR3 consists of 11 residues. The DNA of the CDR3 is TGTGCCAGCAGTTACGGGGTTGAAGCTTTCTTT. It yields the protein CASSYGVEAFF.

This clone was detected a few times. The chain combines TRBV5-5 with TRBJ1-1, with 8 nucleotides matching TRBD1. In germline, CDR1 is SGHKS, CDR2 YYEKEE (reference sequence). The CDR3 spans 15 residues. The junction had 5 bases not matched to a gene; V was cut back by 1 base and J by 3 bases. The CDR3 loop is CASSLSGGGDTEAFF. In DNA, the CDR3 is TGTGCCAGCAGCTTGTCAGGGGGCGGGGACACTGAAGCTTTCTTT.

This clone occurred once. V is TRBV27 and J is TRBJ1-1; 7 bases are a match to TRBD1. The germline V gene encodes CDR1 MNHEY and CDR2 SMNVEV (reference sequence). This CDR3 is 15 amino acids long. V gave up 0 bases and J gave up 5 bases; unmatched junction bases: 6. The CDR3 DNA reads as TGTGCCAGCAGTTTATCGACAGGGCTCGGGACTGAAGCTTTCTTT. This encodes CASSLSTGLGTEAFF.

This clone was picked up one time. This chain uses TRBV6-1 with TRBJ2-1, with 8 bases identical to TRBD2. CDR3 length equals 15 residues. V lost 6 bases to trimming and J lost 0 bases; unmatched junction nucleotides: 4. The germline CDR1 and CDR2 sequences are MNHNS and SASEGT. The CDR3 DNA reads as TGTGCCAGCAGCGACGGGGGGGGCTCCTACAATGAGCAGTTCTTC. This codes for CASSDGGGSYNEQFF.

This chain's CDR3 is CASSSLQQETQYF. Here the CDR3 DNA reads TGTGCCAGTAGTAGCTTACAGCAAGAGACCCAGTACTTC. The chain links TRBV19 to TRBJ2-5; D is unresolved. V was cut by 4 bases and J by 2 bases, with 8 bases left in between. This CDR3 region has 13 residues. Germline V gene data show CDR1 as LNHDA and CDR2 as SQIVND (reference sequence).

This clone has just a few counts. V gene TRBV7-3 combines with J gene TRBJ2-3; tentatively, D is TRBD1 (5 bases). Trimming took 2 bases from V and 6 from J, leaving 12 bases between them. Germline CDR1 SGHTA, CDR2 FQGTGA. The CDR3 spans 14 residues. Written as DNA, the CDR3 is TGTGCCAGCAGCTTATTGGGGCGAGGCGATACGCAGTATTTT. This sequence encodes CASSLLGRGDTQYF. The full variable domain, its missing parts supplied by reference TRBV7-3 and TRBJ2-3, is GAGVSQTPSNKVTEKGKYVELRCDPISGHTALYWYRQSLGQGPEFLIYFQGTGAADDSGLPNDRFFAVRPEGSVSTLKIQRTERGDSAVYLCASSLLGRGDTQYFGPGTRLTVL.

V and J are TRBV4-2 and TRBJ1-4; D perhaps matches TRBD1 (5 bases). This CDR3 comprises 11 residues. V was pared by 4 bases and J by 13 bases, with 10 bases between. CDR1 LGHNA and CDR2 YNFKEQ come from the germline V gene. CDR3 sequence reads: CASSRGGILFF. The CDR3 nucleotides read TGTGCCAGCAGCCGCGGGGGAATACTGTTTTTT.

The V and J genes are TRBV28 and TRBJ1-1; 11 nucleotides line up with TRBD1. Germline-derived CDR1 and CDR2 are MDHEN and SYDVKM. This CDR3 has 12 residues. V lost 6 bases to trimming and J lost 11 bases; unmatched junction nucleotides: 5. The CDR3 bases are TGTGCCAGCAGCCCGGGACAGGGGGTGGCTTTCTTT. Its protein product is CASSPGQGVAFF.

Remarks on this clone: This sample includes further DNA sequences coding for the same CDR3. This rearrangement joins TRBV5-1 to TRBJ2-7; 9 nucleotides line up with TRBD1. The CDR3 totals 14 residues. V was pared by 4 bases and J by 1 base, with 3 bases of the junction left unmatched. CDR1 and CDR2 from the germline V gene are SGHRS and YFSETQ. The CDR3 protein is CASSPGQGSYEQYF. CDR3 in DNA: TGCGCCAGCAGCCCGGGACAGGGATCCTACGAGCAGTACTTC.

This clone has only one observation. V and J are TRBV6-1 and TRBJ1-2, with 7 bases identical to TRBD1. The V gene end was trimmed by 4 bases and the J gene end by 7 bases; junction bases not matched to a gene: 12. The CDR3 has 15 residues. Germline V lookup: CDR1 MNHNS, CDR2 SASEGT. CDR3 coding DNA: TGTGCCAGCAGTGTTCCGACAGGGCTACCGGTTGGCTACACCTTC. Amino acid sequence: CASSVPTGLPVGYTF.

The V gene is TRBV6-1, the J gene TRBJ2-3; TRBD2 agrees at 12 bases. Per germline, CDR1 MNHNS and CDR2 SASEGT. This CDR3 has 18 residues. V lost 0 bases and J lost 6; bases outside the gene matches: 10. The CDR3 loop is CASSEAGLGLAGEDTQYF. CDR3 DNA sequence: TGTGCCAGCAGTGAAGCGGGTTTGGGACTAGCGGGCGAGGATACGCAGTATTTT.

The V gene is TRBV7-9, the J gene TRBJ2-7; 9 bases map to TRBD2. Germline values: CDR1 SEHNR, CDR2 FQNEAQ (reference sequence). The CDR3 runs 14 residues. Trimming cost V 5 bases and J 2 bases; bases outside gene matches: 4. The CDR3 DNA reads as TGTGCCAGCAGCATTAGCGGGGGAACCTACGAGCAGTACTTC. Protein: CASSISGGTYEQYF. The full variable domain, rest sourced from reference TRBV7-9 and TRBJ2-7, is DTGVSQNPRHKITKRGQNVTFRCDPISEHNRLYWYRQTLGQGPEFLTYFQNEAQLEKSRLLSDRFSAERPKGSFSTLEIQRTEQGDSAMYLCASSISGGTYEQYFGPGTRLTVT.

This chain links TRBV19 with TRBJ2-5; 15 bases are shared with TRBD2. The CDR3 has 16 amino acids. Per germline, CDR1 LNHDA and CDR2 SQIVND (reference sequence). The trim removed 7 bases at V and 7 bases at J, leaving 10 bases unmatched. The CDR3 DNA follows: TGTGCCAGTACCCAAGGGGGACTAGCGGGAGGTAGGACCCAGTACTTC. Its protein product is CASTQGGLAGGRTQYF.

V and J are TRBV14 and TRBJ2-7; TRBD1 matches 8 bases. The CDR3 consists of 15 residues. Losses at the gene ends were 3 bases for V and 1 base for J; bases not matched to a gene: 5. Germline assignment: CDR1 SGHDN and CDR2 FVKESK. CDR3 sequence: CASSQDRVTSYEQYF. CDR3 nucleotides: TGTGCCAGCAGCCAGGACAGGGTAACTTCCTACGAGCAGTACTTC. Filled out from reference TRBV14 and TRBJ2-7, the complete variable domain reads EAGVTQFPSHSVIEKGQTVTLRCDPISGHDNLYWYRRVMGKEIKFLLHFVKESKQDESGMPNNRFLAERTGGTYSTLKVQPAELEDSGVYFCASSQDRVTSYEQYFGPGTRLTVT.

The CDR3, as DNA: TGTGCCAGCTCGGGGGGGAGGGGTCCCCCCTCGAACACTGAAGCTTTCTTT. Encoded protein: CASSGGRGPPSNTEAFF. V is TRBV18 and J is TRBJ1-1, with D possibly being TRBD1 (5 bases). This CDR3 region has 17 residues. Trimming removed 6 bases from V and 1 base from J, with 21 bases in between. Looked up from germline, CDR1 is KGHSH and CDR2 is LQKENI. Looking up the rest from reference TRBV18 and TRBJ1-1 gives the full variable domain: NAGVMQNPRHLVRRRGQEARLRCSPMKGHSHVYWYRQLPEEGLKFMVYLQKENIIDESGMPKERFSAEFPKEGPSILRIQQVVRGDSAAYFCASSGGRGPPSNTEAFFGQGTRLTVV.

The sample holds one count of this clone. One end of the junction does not line up with germline, which may come from a read error. The V and J genes are TRBV6-6 and TRBJ1-2; D unclear. This CDR3 is 13 amino acids long. The germline CDR1 and CDR2 sequences are MNHNY and SVGAGI (reference sequence). CDR3 sequence (DNA): TGTGCCAGCAGTTACCCGGGGAACTATGGCTACCCCTTC. It codes for CASSYPGNYGYPF.

In its sample, this clone was seen a few times. The chain couples TRBV6-1 to TRBJ2-7; 8 nucleotides match TRBD2. J lost 2 bases, V lost 3 bases, and 6 bases had no gene match. This CDR3 spans 15 amino acids. Per germline, CDR1 MNHNS and CDR2 SASEGT. CDR3 in DNA: TGTGCCAGCAGTGAGGGAAGCGGGAGTCCCTACGAGCAGTACTTC. It encodes CASSEGSGSPYEQYF.

The chain combines TRBV11-2 with TRBJ1-1; D is unclear. This CDR3 comprises 14 residues. Germline lookup yields CDR1 SGHAT and CDR2 FQNNGV. Trimming left V 1 base short and J 11 bases short, with 17 bases between. CDR3 sequence reads: CASSLVQVSSGAFF. The CDR3 nucleotides are TGTGCCAGCAGCTTAGTCCAGGTCTCCTCGGGGGCTTTCTTT. Together with reference TRBV11-2 and TRBJ1-1, the CDR3 gives the full variable domain: EAGVAQSPRYKIIEKRQSVAFWCNPISGHATLYWYQQILGQGPKLLIQFQNNGVVDDSQLPKDRFSAERLKGVDSTLKIQPAKLEDSAVYLCASSLVQVSSGAFFGQGTRLTVV.